The T cell receptor (beta chain) described here comes from a study of blood T cell repertoires in COVID-19. Measured with immunoSEQ multiplex PCR; TCRdb has only the in-frame clones, and not every one. The sample holds fewer than 400,000 clones; roughly 89% are singletons and the top ten take 5% to 5.5%. The V gene end was trimmed by 3 bases and the J gene end by 4 bases; junction bases not matched to a gene: 7. This CDR3 contains 15 residues. The V gene's germline CDR1 is SQVTM and CDR2 ANQGSEA. The sequenced sample consisted of PBMCs or T cells enriched from blood (not recorded which). The J gene is TRBJ2-1, the V gene TRBV29-1, with TRBD2 matching over 9 bases. The receptor comes from a man aged 55 to 70 who had recovered from COVID-19. The CDR3 here is CSVEIAGVGYNEQFF. The CDR3 bases are TGCAGCGTTGAGATAGCGGGAGTTGGTTACAATGAGCAGTTCTTC.